The 2 T cell receptor beta chains below come from one sample, sequenced in a study of tumor and adjacent non-tumor tissue in lung cancer. This sample's RNA came from whole unsorted tissue. Three rounds of nested PCR, following a modified ARM-PCR protocol, produced the TCRbeta library. TCRdb reprocessed the multiplex PCR reads with MiXCR, giving one entry per CDR3 protein. The sample includes fewer than 80,000 distinct CDR3 sequences, around 70% of them seen just once. The sequencing sample was made of lung tumor tissue. Receptors were obtained from a woman between 65 and 79 years old with non-small cell lung cancer.

By sample fraction, this clonotype is medium-sized. The chain uses TRBV30 and TRBJ1-2, with D unresolved. Germline V lookup: CDR1 GTSNPN, CDR2 SVGIG (reference sequence). Trimming stripped 4 bases from V and 8 bases from J, with 20 bases between. CDR3 size: 14 residues. CDR3 DNA sequence: TGTGCCTGGACCCCTATTTATCGAGAAGGAGGCTACACCTTC. This gives the protein CAWTPIYREGGYTF.

Worth noting for this clonotype: A read error is possible here, since a much larger clone lies one base away. This chain connects TRBV5-6 to TRBJ2-1; D possibly corresponds to TRBD2 (5 bases). CDR3 length: 10 residues. Per germline, CDR1 SGHDT and CDR2 YYEEEE. CDR3 in amino acids: CVSGLNEQFF. CDR3 bases: TGTGTCAGCGGCCTCAATGAGCAGTTCTTC.